The TCR beta chain under discussion was sequenced for a study of regulatory and conventional T cells in RAG deficiency. J was trimmed by 5 bases and V by 3 bases; bases with no gene match: 6. From germline, CDR1 is SGHTS and CDR2 YDEGEE. The CDR3 runs 15 residues. Here immunoSEQ multiplex PCR was the method, and the copy in TCRdb shows in-frame clones only, minus some. This table has approximately 46,000 clones, 90% appearing once. Genomic DNA came from blood conventional CD4+ T cells gated CD25-low CD127-high. This sample also appeared in a second study, on regulatory T cells. That paper notes: The PCR used 52 TRBV and 13 TRBJ primers.

Sequenced input: CD4+ effector T cells sorted from blood. This receptor was taken from a human donor in good health. J is TRBJ2-5 and V is TRBV5-8; 11 bases agree with TRBD1. CDR3 sequence (DNA): TGTGCCAGCAGCTCCAGGACAGGGGGCATGGAGACCCAGTACTTC. Amino acid sequence: CASSSRTGGMETQYF.